This T cell receptor beta chain came from a study of blood T cell repertoires in COVID-19. In the original analysis: Estimation of nucleated cell counts was performed using reference gene primer amplification. Assay: immunoSEQ multiplex PCR; the TCRdb copy retains only in-frame clones and omits some. That table furnishes V, J and clone size, whereas the DNA furnished D and trimming. Of roughly 330,000 clones listed, around 84% are singletons. Donors in Cohort 3 counted as recovered after two negative PCRs, clearance, or symptom resolution. The length of the CDR3 is 15 residues. V gave up 1 base and J gave up 0 bases, with 7 bases separating them. The germline V gene encodes CDR1 SGHAT and CDR2 FQNNGV.

V is TRBV11-2 and J is TRBJ1-3, with no clear D. Sequenced input: PBMCs or T cells enriched from blood (not recorded which). This sequence was found in a woman between 18 and 29 years old who had recovered from COVID-19. CDR3 protein: CASSLGRTSGNTIYF. In DNA form, the CDR3 reads TGTGCCAGCAGCTTAGGTAGAACCTCTGGAAACACCATATATTTT.